This entry lists 3 T cell receptor beta chains sequenced from one sample in a study of T-cell reconstitution after alpha-beta-depleted transplantation in children. Unique molecular identifiers were incorporated when the TCRbeta library was constructed. TCRdb redid the calling of the PCR reads with MiXCR, one entry per CDR3 protein. The sample lists around 140,000 distinct CDR3 sequences, around 10% seen once, with less than 20% in the top ten. This material consisted of PBMCs, mostly from graft donor cells, taken 180 days after TCRalphabeta/CD19-depleted stem cell transplant. The source is a female patient aged 2-9 years who had a stem cell transplant for congenital amegakaryocytic thrombocytopenia, so the T cells may come from the graft donor.

The V call is TRBV19, the J call TRBJ2-2; D call uncertain. This CDR3 region has 15 residues. Germline loops: CDR1 LNHDA, CDR2 SQIVND (reference sequence). Trimming took off 6 bases at V and 1 base at J, with 12 bases between the two ends. The CDR3 DNA is TGTGCCAGTAGGTTTTTGCATATGAACACCGGGGAGCTGTTTTTT. Encoded protein: CASRFLHMNTGELFF. Drawing the rest from reference TRBV19 and TRBJ2-2, the complete variable domain is DGGITQSPKYLFRKEGQNVTLSCEQNLNHDAMYWYRQDPGQGLRLIYYSQIVNDFQKGDIAEGYSVSREKKESFPLTVTSAQKNPTAFYLCASRFLHMNTGELFFGEGSRLTVL.

This clonotype was seen ten or more times. The genes are TRBV6-5 and TRBJ2-3; either TRBD1 or TRBD2 may fit D (6 bases each). V lost 2 bases and J lost 3, with 15 bases in between. The CDR3 extends over 16 amino acids. Germline CDR1 MNHEY, CDR2 SVGAGI. The CDR3 reads CASSYDVWGATDTQYF. Written as DNA, the CDR3 is TGTGCCAGCAGTTACGATGTTTGGGGGGCGACAGATACGCAGTATTTT.

This clonotype was seen repeatedly, ten times or more. The chain is built from TRBV4-1 and TRBJ1-5, with TRBD1 matching 9 bases. Germline V gene data show CDR1 as MGHRA and CDR2 as YSYEKL. The CDR3 loop spans 14 amino acids. Losses at the gene ends were 1 base for V and 7 bases for J; bases not matched to a gene: 2. CDR3 in DNA: TGCGCCAGCAGCCAAGGGACAGGGGTGCAGCCCCAGCATTTT. Amino acids: CASSQGTGVQPQHF.